This T cell receptor beta chain came from a study of cytomegalovirus exposure and HLA in healthy donors. Findings and caveats of the study: Most TCR sequences were uncommon, yet certain public TCRs appeared in many donors. The tendency of first-cohort TCR clusters to co-occur in the approximately 120 validation repertoires was identified by a subsequent analysis. CMV antigen specificity of three CMV-associated chains was confirmed in vitro.

Assay: immunoSEQ multiplex PCR; the TCRdb copy retains only in-frame clones and omits some. This sample has around 170,000 clones; 70% to 90% occur once, and the top ten carry almost 3%. Note on this clone: What it binds is not known.

The germline gives CDR1 SGDLS, CDR2 YYNGEE. V trimming: 3 bases; J trimming: 6 bases; junction bases outside the gene matches: 5. The CDR3 sequence is 13 residues long. The chain carries TRBV9 and TRBJ1-1; 7 bases line up with TRBD1. This TCR was recovered from a man aged 18 to 29 in good health and CMV-seronegative. Sample: PBMCs. The CDR3 is CASSGGQPAEAFF. The CDR3 bases are TGTGCCAGCAGCGGGGGACAGCCAGCTGAAGCTTTCTTT.